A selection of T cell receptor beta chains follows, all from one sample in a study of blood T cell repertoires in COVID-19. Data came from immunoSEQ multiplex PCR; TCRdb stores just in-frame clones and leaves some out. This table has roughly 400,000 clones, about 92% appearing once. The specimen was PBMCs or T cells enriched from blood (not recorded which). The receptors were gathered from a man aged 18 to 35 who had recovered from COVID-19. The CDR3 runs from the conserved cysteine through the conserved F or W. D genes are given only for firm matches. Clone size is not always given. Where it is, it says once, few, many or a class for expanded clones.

CDR3aa: CATSRVQGRDTQYF
CDR3nt: TGTGCCACCAGCAGAGTGCAGGGAAGGGATACGCAGTATTTT
d_gene: NA
j_gene: TRBJ2-3
v_gene: TRBV15
abundance: NA
len: 14

CDR3aa: CASSPGTGGLQPQHF
CDR3nt: TGCGCCAGCAGCCCCGGGACAGGGGGGTTGCAGCCCCAGCATTTT
d_gene: TRBD1
j_gene: TRBJ1-5
v_gene: TRBV5-1
abundance: NA
len: 15

CDR3aa: CASSTGGALTNTEAFF
CDR3nt: TGTGCCAGTAGTACAGGGGGCGCATTAACCAACACTGAAGCTTTCTTT
d_gene: TRBD1
j_gene: TRBJ1-1
v_gene: TRBV19
abundance: NA
len: 16

CDR3aa: CASSMADRGRNRYGYTF
CDR3nt: TGTGCCAGTAGTATGGCGGACAGGGGGCGCAACCGCTATGGCTACACCTTC
d_gene: TRBD1
j_gene: TRBJ1-2
v_gene: TRBV19
abundance: few
len: 17

CDR3aa: CASSLEYTDTQYF
CDR3nt: TGTGCCAGCAGCTTGGAATACACAGATACGCAGTATTTT
d_gene: NA
j_gene: TRBJ2-3
v_gene: TRBV5-4
abundance: NA
len: 13

CDR3aa: CASSREVINTF
CDR3nt: TGTGCCAGCAGCCGGGAGGTAATTAACACCTTC
d_gene: NA
j_gene: TRBJ1-2
v_gene: TRBV7-9
abundance: NA
len: 11

CDR3aa: CASSPTDRVSSGYTF
CDR3nt: TGCGCCAGCAGCCCCACGGACAGGGTTTCGTCTGGCTACACCTTC
d_gene: TRBD1
j_gene: TRBJ1-2
v_gene: TRBV5-1
abundance: NA
len: 15

CDR3aa: CASSESGMMYNEQFF
CDR3nt: TGTGCCAGCAGTGAGAGCGGGATGATGTACAATGAGCAGTTCTTC
d_gene: TRBD2
j_gene: TRBJ2-1
v_gene: TRBV2
abundance: NA
len: 15

CDR3aa: CASSDITEAFF
CDR3nt: TGTGCCAGCAGTGACATCACTGAAGCTTTCTTT
d_gene: NA
j_gene: TRBJ1-1
v_gene: TRBV2
abundance: NA
len: 11

CDR3aa: CATRFLQGQYF
CDR3nt: TGTGCCACCAGATTTTTACAGGGGCAGTACTTC
d_gene: NA
j_gene: TRBJ2-7
v_gene: TRBV24-1
abundance: NA
len: 11

CDR3aa: CASSLERQGSSGNTIYF
CDR3nt: TGTGCCAGCAGCTTGGAACGACAGGGGTCCTCTGGAAACACCATATATTTT
d_gene: TRBD1
j_gene: TRBJ1-3
v_gene: TRBV11-2
abundance: NA
len: 17

CDR3aa: CASSFPGHLTSGNTIYF
CDR3nt: TGTGCCAGCAGCTTCCCGGGACACCTCACCTCTGGAAACACCATATATTTT
d_gene: NA
j_gene: TRBJ1-3
v_gene: TRBV21-1
abundance: NA
len: 17

CDR3aa: CASIPWGEETQYF
CDR3nt: TGTGCCAGCATCCCGTGGGGGGAAGAGACCCAGTACTTC
d_gene: NA
j_gene: TRBJ2-5
v_gene: TRBV7-9
abundance: NA
len: 13

CDR3aa: CATGGRFDTDTQYF
CDR3nt: TGCGCCACCGGGGGACGTTTTGACACAGATACGCAGTATTTT
d_gene: NA
j_gene: TRBJ2-3
v_gene: TRBV5-1
abundance: NA
len: 14

CDR3aa: CASSLRTGGGSTEAFF
CDR3nt: TGCGCCAGCAGCTTAAGGACAGGGGGCGGGAGCACTGAAGCTTTCTTT
d_gene: TRBD1
j_gene: TRBJ1-1
v_gene: TRBV5-1
abundance: NA
len: 16

CDR3aa: CASSLDRHGYTF
CDR3nt: TGTGCCAGCAGCTTGGACAGGCACGGCTACACCTTC
d_gene: TRBD1
j_gene: TRBJ1-2
v_gene: TRBV12-3/TRBV12-4
abundance: NA
len: 12

CDR3aa: CASEGGGGNYGYTF
CDR3nt: TGTGCCAGCGAGGGAGGAGGAGGTAACTATGGCTACACCTTC
d_gene: NA
j_gene: TRBJ1-2
v_gene: TRBV2
abundance: NA
len: 14

CDR3aa: CASKRLLGGYTF
CDR3nt: TGTGCCAGCAAGAGACTCCTCGGGGGCTACACCTTC
d_gene: NA
j_gene: TRBJ1-2
v_gene: TRBV6-5
abundance: few
len: 12

CDR3aa: CASSPRGLNTEAFF
CDR3nt: TGTGCCAGCAGCCCACGGGGGTTGAACACTGAAGCTTTCTTT
d_gene: NA
j_gene: TRBJ1-1
v_gene: TRBV3-1/TRBV3-2
abundance: once
len: 14

CDR3aa: CATSDPGQGVDTQYF
CDR3nt: TGTGCCACCAGTGATCCTGGACAGGGGGTAGATACGCAGTATTTT
d_gene: TRBD1
j_gene: TRBJ2-3
v_gene: TRBV24-1
abundance: NA
len: 15

CDR3aa: CASSLGTSGRDEQFF
CDR3nt: TGTGCCAGCAGCTTAGGGACTAGCGGGAGGGATGAGCAGTTCTTC
d_gene: TRBD2
j_gene: TRBJ2-1
v_gene: TRBV7-2
abundance: NA
len: 15

CDR3aa: CASSQARLPGGGTDTQYF
CDR3nt: TGTGCCAGCAGCCAAGCCCGATTACCGGGAGGAGGCACAGATACGCAGTATTTT
d_gene: TRBD2
j_gene: TRBJ2-3
v_gene: TRBV3-1/TRBV3-2
abundance: NA
len: 18

CDR3aa: CASSHLGDYGYTF
CDR3nt: TGTGCCAGCAGCCATTTAGGGGACTATGGCTACACCTTC
d_gene: NA
j_gene: TRBJ1-2
v_gene: TRBV3-1/TRBV3-2
abundance: once
len: 13

CDR3aa: CASSHGTNYGYTF
CDR3nt: TGTGCCAGCAGCCACGGGACAAATTATGGCTACACCTTC
d_gene: NA
j_gene: TRBJ1-2
v_gene: TRBV3-1/TRBV3-2
abundance: NA
len: 13

CDR3aa: CASSLLAVSEKLFF
CDR3nt: TGTGCCAGCAGCTTATTGGCAGTTTCTGAAAAACTGTTTTTT
d_gene: NA
j_gene: TRBJ1-4
v_gene: TRBV7-2
abundance: once
len: 14

CDR3aa: CASGSWDSVNYYGYTF
CDR3nt: TGTGCCAGCGGTAGTTGGGACAGTGTTAACTATTATGGCTACACCTTC
d_gene: TRBD1
j_gene: TRBJ1-2
v_gene: TRBV7-9
abundance: NA
len: 16

CDR3aa: CASSQGSGPTYEQYF
CDR3nt: TGTGCCAGCAGCCAGGGGTCGGGGCCCACCTACGAGCAGTACTTC
d_gene: NA
j_gene: TRBJ2-7
v_gene: TRBV7-9
abundance: NA
len: 15

CDR3aa: CASSSHYNTGELFF
CDR3nt: TGTGCCAGCAGCTCCCACTATAACACCGGGGAGCTGTTTTTT
d_gene: NA
j_gene: TRBJ2-2
v_gene: TRBV7-2
abundance: NA
len: 14

CDR3aa: CASQQSVSGNTIYF
CDR3nt: TGTGCCAGCCAACAGTCCGTATCTGGAAACACCATATATTTT
d_gene: NA
j_gene: TRBJ1-3
v_gene: TRBV6-5
abundance: NA
len: 14

CDR3aa: CATSASGTSGRGKLSTQYF
CDR3nt: TGTGCCACCAGCGCCTCCGGGACTAGCGGGAGAGGGAAACTTAGTACGCAGTATTTT
d_gene: TRBD2
j_gene: TRBJ2-3
v_gene: TRBV15
abundance: once
len: 19

CDR3aa: CASKMEGAGELFF
CDR3nt: TGTGCCAGTAAGATGGAGGGGGCAGGGGAGCTGTTTTTT
d_gene: NA
j_gene: TRBJ2-2
v_gene: TRBV19
abundance: many
len: 13

CDR3aa: CASSPGRDRGYEQYF
CDR3nt: TGTGCCAGCAGCCCCGGGCGGGACAGGGGTTACGAGCAGTACTTC
d_gene: TRBD1
j_gene: TRBJ2-7
v_gene: TRBV6-5
abundance: NA
len: 15

CDR3aa: CASSEFGGTYEQYF
CDR3nt: TGTGCCAGCAGTGAATTCGGGGGAACCTACGAGCAGTACTTC
d_gene: NA
j_gene: TRBJ2-7
v_gene: TRBV6-1
abundance: NA
len: 14

CDR3aa: CASSFDTGGNQPQHF
CDR3nt: TGTGCCAGCAGCTTCGATACAGGTGGGAATCAGCCCCAGCATTTT
d_gene: NA
j_gene: TRBJ1-5
v_gene: TRBV7-9
abundance: once
len: 15

CDR3aa: CASSFTGYQAFF
CDR3nt: TGTGCCAGCAGCTTTACAGGGTACCAAGCTTTCTTT
d_gene: NA
j_gene: TRBJ1-1
v_gene: TRBV13
abundance: NA
len: 12

CDR3aa: CASSEGDSYGYTF
CDR3nt: TGTGCCAGCAGTGAAGGAGACAGTTATGGCTACACCTTC
d_gene: NA
j_gene: TRBJ1-2
v_gene: TRBV2
abundance: NA
len: 13

CDR3aa: CASSIDRAPEGPDTQYF
CDR3nt: TGTGCCAGTAGTATAGATCGGGCCCCGGAGGGGCCAGATACGCAGTATTTT
d_gene: NA
j_gene: TRBJ2-3
v_gene: TRBV19
abundance: NA
len: 17

CDR3aa: CAWRGGNSPLHF
CDR3nt: TGTGCCTGGAGGGGGGGTAATTCACCCCTCCACTTT
d_gene: NA
j_gene: TRBJ1-6
v_gene: TRBV30
abundance: NA
len: 12

CDR3aa: CASSLFDRGISGYTF
CDR3nt: TGTGCCAGCAGCCTCTTCGACAGGGGCATTTCTGGCTACACCTTC
d_gene: TRBD1
j_gene: TRBJ1-2
v_gene: TRBV5-6
abundance: NA
len: 15

CDR3aa: CAWSGPGQGGNTIYF
CDR3nt: TGTGCCTGGAGTGGACCCGGACAGGGGGGAAACACCATATATTTT
d_gene: TRBD1
j_gene: TRBJ1-3
v_gene: TRBV30
abundance: NA
len: 15

CDR3aa: CASSFGGPYNEQFF
CDR3nt: TGTGCCAGCAGCTTCGGCGGGCCCTACAATGAGCAGTTCTTC
d_gene: NA
j_gene: TRBJ2-1
v_gene: TRBV7-6
abundance: NA
len: 14

CDR3aa: CASSKGTSGSLYEQYF
CDR3nt: TGTGCCAGCAGCAAAGGGACTAGCGGGAGCCTCTACGAGCAGTACTTC
d_gene: TRBD2
j_gene: TRBJ2-7
v_gene: TRBV7-9
abundance: NA
len: 16

CDR3aa: CASSQPWDSGIRDGYTF
CDR3nt: TGCGCCAGCAGCCAACCCTGGGACTCAGGGATCCGGGATGGCTACACCTTC
d_gene: NA
j_gene: TRBJ1-2
v_gene: TRBV4-1
abundance: NA
len: 17

CDR3aa: CASTHQGAGNTIYF
CDR3nt: TGCGCCAGTACCCACCAGGGGGCTGGAAACACCATATATTTT
d_gene: TRBD1
j_gene: TRBJ1-3
v_gene: TRBV5-1
abundance: NA
len: 14

CDR3aa: CASSPPVGGSLNEQFF
CDR3nt: TGTGCCAGCTCACCACCGGTGGGGGGGTCGTTGAATGAGCAGTTCTTC
d_gene: TRBD2
j_gene: TRBJ2-1
v_gene: TRBV18
abundance: NA
len: 16

CDR3aa: CASSAQGSNNSPLHF
CDR3nt: TGTGCCAGCAGTGCACAGGGTTCCAATAATTCACCCCTCCACTTT
d_gene: NA
j_gene: TRBJ1-6
v_gene: TRBV28
abundance: once
len: 15

CDR3aa: CATSDRDRVEETQYF
CDR3nt: TGTGCCACCAGTGACCGGGACAGGGTTGAGGAGACCCAGTACTTC
d_gene: TRBD1
j_gene: TRBJ2-5
v_gene: TRBV24-1
abundance: NA
len: 15

CDR3aa: CASSSAPDRAHGYTF
CDR3nt: TGTGCCAGCAGCTCGGCCCCAGACAGGGCGCATGGCTACACCTTC
d_gene: TRBD1
j_gene: TRBJ1-2
v_gene: TRBV11-2
abundance: NA
len: 15

CDR3aa: CASSLRGSGNTIYF
CDR3nt: TGTGCCAGCAGCCTAAGGGGGTCTGGAAACACCATATATTTT
d_gene: NA
j_gene: TRBJ1-3
v_gene: TRBV7-8
abundance: NA
len: 14

CDR3aa: CATAYRDRVYEQYF
CDR3nt: TGCGCCACTGCCTACAGGGACCGGGTCTACGAGCAGTACTTC
d_gene: NA
j_gene: TRBJ2-7
v_gene: TRBV27
abundance: NA
len: 14

CDR3aa: CASSPTGVVYGYTF
CDR3nt: TGCGCCAGCAGCCCAACAGGGGTAGTTTATGGCTACACCTTC
d_gene: TRBD1
j_gene: TRBJ1-2
v_gene: TRBV10-1
abundance: NA
len: 14

CDR3aa: CASSGQGVGPLHF
CDR3nt: TGTGCCAGCAGTGGACAGGGGGTAGGACCCCTCCACTTT
d_gene: TRBD1
j_gene: TRBJ1-6
v_gene: TRBV27
abundance: NA
len: 13

CDR3aa: CASSIRQEDSPLHF
CDR3nt: TGTGCCAGTAGTATCCGACAGGAAGATTCACCCCTCCACTTT
d_gene: NA
j_gene: TRBJ1-6
v_gene: TRBV19
abundance: NA
len: 14

CDR3aa: CATRGSGATAFF
CDR3nt: TGTGCCACCAGGGGATCAGGGGCTACGGCTTTCTTT
d_gene: NA
j_gene: TRBJ1-1
v_gene: TRBV24-1
abundance: few
len: 12

CDR3aa: CSVDGWGPLQETQYF
CDR3nt: TGCAGCGTTGACGGGTGGGGGCCCCTACAAGAGACCCAGTACTTC
d_gene: NA
j_gene: TRBJ2-5
v_gene: TRBV29-1
abundance: NA
len: 15

CDR3aa: CASKIQGKTFF
CDR3nt: TGTGCCAGCAAGATACAGGGGAAAACTTTCTTT
d_gene: TRBD1
j_gene: TRBJ1-1
v_gene: TRBV28
abundance: NA
len: 11

CDR3aa: CASSGSLLRGTGELFF
CDR3nt: TGCGCCAGCAGCGGGAGCCTACTACGTGGGACCGGGGAGCTGTTTTTT
d_gene: NA
j_gene: TRBJ2-2
v_gene: TRBV5-1
abundance: once
len: 16

CDR3aa: CASSLHEGVTEAFF
CDR3nt: TGCGCCAGCAGCTTACACGAGGGAGTGACTGAAGCTTTCTTT
d_gene: NA
j_gene: TRBJ1-1
v_gene: TRBV5-1
abundance: few
len: 14

CDR3aa: CASSSGEMKFTGNTIYF
CDR3nt: TGTGCCAGCAGTTCGGGAGAGATGAAGTTCACTGGAAACACCATATATTTT
d_gene: NA
j_gene: TRBJ1-3
v_gene: TRBV28
abundance: NA
len: 17

CDR3aa: CASSLRSGVAEAFF
CDR3nt: TGTGCCAGCAGTTTAAGGTCGGGGGTCGCTGAAGCTTTCTTT
d_gene: NA
j_gene: TRBJ1-1
v_gene: TRBV27
abundance: NA
len: 14